These T cell receptor beta chains were read from a single sample in a study of T-cell memory formation after mild COVID-19. A single record per CDR3 protein comes from TCRdb applying MiXCR to the 5' RACE reads. The data show approximately 150,000 distinct CDR3 sequences, about 14% seen once. Sequenced material: PBMCs or a T cell subset sorted from them (not recorded which). Receptors originate from an adult woman who had mild COVID-19 (a few samples of this study predate the infection). Cell type and time point are not known. The CDR3 runs from the conserved cysteine through the conserved F or W. D genes are given only for firm matches. Size is omitted from some rows. Given values are once, few, many or a class for expanded clones.

TRBD1	TRBV5-1	.	TRBJ2-5	CASRQTGTGGLETQYF	TGCGCCAGCAGACAAACCGGGACAGGGGGCCTAGAGACCCAGTACTTC
TRBD2	TRBV27	.	TRBJ2-7	CASSHSGVSYEQYF	TGTGCCAGCAGTCATAGCGGGGTATCCTACGAGCAGTACTTC
TRBD2	TRBV6-2/TRBV6-3	.	TRBJ2-5	CASRRLQGGRFGETQYF	TGTGCCAGCCGACGCCTTCAGGGCGGGAGGTTCGGAGAGACCCAGTACTTC
.	TRBV20-1	.	TRBJ1-4	CSARGTNRGRDEKLFF	TGCAGTGCTAGAGGCACGAACCGGGGCAGGGATGAAAAACTGTTTTTT
.	TRBV2	.	TRBJ2-6	CASSEAGRGANVLAF	TGTGCCAGCAGTGAAGCGGGGCGTGGGGCCAACGTCCTGGCTTTC
TRBD2	TRBV5-1	few	TRBJ2-3	CASSFFSGGQGDTQYF	TGCGCCAGCAGCTTCTTCAGCGGGGGGCAGGGAGATACGCAGTATTTT
.	TRBV30	.	TRBJ2-1	CAWSVGRAMYNEQFF	TGTGCCTGGAGTGTAGGGCGGGCGATGTACAATGAGCAGTTCTTC
.	TRBV12-1	once	TRBJ2-7	CASRDLAGGPYEQYF	TGTGCCAGCAGGGATCTAGCGGGAGGGCCCTACGAGCAGTACTTC
.	TRBV4-3	.	TRBJ2-1	CASSQERYLGGGNEQFF	TGCGCCAGCAGCCAAGAAAGGTATCTAGGAGGTGGAAATGAGCAGTTCTTC
.	TRBV5-1	.	TRBJ2-3	CASTPSATSTDTQYF	TGCGCCAGCACCCCGAGCGCAACTAGCACAGATACGCAGTATTTT
.	TRBV11-3	few	TRBJ1-2	CASTRTEGNYGYTF	TGTGCCAGCACCCGGACTGAGGGAAACTATGGCTACACCTTC
.	TRBV12-3/TRBV12-4	many	TRBJ2-7	CASSSYYEQYF	TGTGCCAGCAGCTCTTACTACGAGCAGTACTTC
.	TRBV12-3/TRBV12-4	.	TRBJ2-2	CASRLSGQNTGELFF	TGTGCAAGCAGACTTAGCGGACAGAACACCGGGGAGCTGTTTTTT
TRBD1	TRBV19	many	TRBJ2-2	CASSPTGTGNTGELFF	TGTGCCAGTAGCCCCACTGGGACAGGGAACACCGGGGAGCTGTTTTTT
.	TRBV24-1	.	TRBJ2-6	CATSQTGSGANVLTF	TGTGCCACCAGTCAAACAGGGTCTGGGGCCAACGTCCTGACTTTC
.	TRBV9	few	TRBJ2-2	CASSVDSGELFF	TGTGCCAGCAGCGTCGACAGCGGGGAGCTGTTTTTT
.	TRBV29-1	.	TRBJ2-5	CSVERGQLQETQYF	TGCAGCGTTGAGAGGGGACAACTCCAAGAGACCCAGTACTTC
.	TRBV29-1	.	TRBJ1-4	CSVERQTATNEKLFF	TGCAGCGTGGAAAGACAGACCGCAACTAATGAAAAACTGTTTTTT
.	TRBV12-3/TRBV12-4	.	TRBJ1-5	CASSFNPGSPNQPQHF	TGTGCCAGCAGTTTTAATCCTGGGTCCCCGAATCAGCCCCAGCATTTT
.	TRBV4-1	few	TRBJ2-2	CASSQVLGPNTGELFF	TGCGCCAGCAGCCAAGTCCTCGGGCCAAACACCGGGGAGCTGTTTTTT